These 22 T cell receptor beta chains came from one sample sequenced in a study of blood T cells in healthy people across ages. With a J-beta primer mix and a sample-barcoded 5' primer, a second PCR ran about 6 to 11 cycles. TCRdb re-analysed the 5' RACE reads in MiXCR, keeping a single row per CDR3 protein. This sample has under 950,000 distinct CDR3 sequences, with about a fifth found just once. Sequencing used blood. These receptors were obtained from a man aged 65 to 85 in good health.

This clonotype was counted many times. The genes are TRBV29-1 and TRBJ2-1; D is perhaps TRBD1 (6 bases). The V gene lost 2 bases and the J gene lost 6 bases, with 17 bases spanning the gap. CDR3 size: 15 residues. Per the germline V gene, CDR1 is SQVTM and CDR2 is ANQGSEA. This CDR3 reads CSVEPPGVTTNEQFF. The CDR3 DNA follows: TGCAGCGTTGAACCGCCAGGGGTGACCACCAATGAGCAGTTCTTC.

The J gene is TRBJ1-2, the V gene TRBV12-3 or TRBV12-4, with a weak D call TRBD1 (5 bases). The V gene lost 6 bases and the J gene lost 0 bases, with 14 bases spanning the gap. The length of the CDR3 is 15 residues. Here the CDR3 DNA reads TGTGCCAGCAGCGAAACAGGCCCAGCTAACTATGGCTACACCTTC. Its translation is CASSETGPANYGYTF.

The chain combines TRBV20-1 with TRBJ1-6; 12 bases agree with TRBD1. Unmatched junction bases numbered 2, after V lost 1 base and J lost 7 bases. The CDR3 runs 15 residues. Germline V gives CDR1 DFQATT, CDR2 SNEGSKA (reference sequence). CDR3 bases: TGCAGTGCTAGAGGGGGACAGGGGGCGAATTCACCCCTCCACTTT. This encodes CSARGGQGANSPLHF.

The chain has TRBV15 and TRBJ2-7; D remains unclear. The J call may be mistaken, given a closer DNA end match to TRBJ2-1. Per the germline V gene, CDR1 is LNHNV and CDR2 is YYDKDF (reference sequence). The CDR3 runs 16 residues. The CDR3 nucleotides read TGTGCCACCAGCAGAGATAAGGGTCTAACCTACAATGAGCAGTTCTTC. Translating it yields CATSRDKGLTYNEQFF.

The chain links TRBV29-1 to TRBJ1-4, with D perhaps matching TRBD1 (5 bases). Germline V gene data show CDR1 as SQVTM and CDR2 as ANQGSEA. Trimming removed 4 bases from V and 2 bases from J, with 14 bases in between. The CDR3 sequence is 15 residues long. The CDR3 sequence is CSVVIEAGTNEKLFF. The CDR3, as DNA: TGCAGCGTTGTGATCGAGGCAGGGACTAATGAAAAACTGTTTTTT.

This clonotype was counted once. The CDR3 nucleotides are TGTGCCAGCGGGGGACTAGCGGAGGGCCATGAGCAGTTCTTC. Its protein is CASGGLAEGHEQFF. The V gene is TRBV3-1, the J gene TRBJ2-7; 11 bases are a match to TRBD2. The J call may be mistaken, given a closer DNA end match to TRBJ2-1. Germline CDR1 and CDR2: LGHDT and YNNKEL (reference sequence). The CDR3 sequence is 14 residues long.

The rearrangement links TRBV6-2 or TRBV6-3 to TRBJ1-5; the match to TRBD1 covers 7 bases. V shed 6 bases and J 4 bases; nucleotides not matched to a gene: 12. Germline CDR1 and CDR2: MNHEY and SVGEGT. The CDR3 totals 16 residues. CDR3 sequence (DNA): TGTGCCAGCAGCCCCCTCGAAAGGGGGCTGAATCAGCCCCAGCATTTT. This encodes CASSPLERGLNQPQHF.

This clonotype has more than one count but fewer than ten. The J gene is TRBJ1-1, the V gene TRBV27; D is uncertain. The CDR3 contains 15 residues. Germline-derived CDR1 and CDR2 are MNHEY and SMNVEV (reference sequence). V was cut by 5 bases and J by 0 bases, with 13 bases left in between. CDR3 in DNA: TGTGCCAGCAGTCCATCTGGGGTCATGAACACTGAAGCTTTCTTT. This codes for CASSPSGVMNTEAFF.

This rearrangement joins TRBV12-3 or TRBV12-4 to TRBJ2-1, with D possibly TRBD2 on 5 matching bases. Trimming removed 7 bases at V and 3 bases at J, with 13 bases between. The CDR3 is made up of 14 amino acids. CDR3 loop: CASTAPRGYNEQFF. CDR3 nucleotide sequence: TGTGCCAGCACAGCCCCCCGGGGCTACAATGAGCAGTTCTTC.

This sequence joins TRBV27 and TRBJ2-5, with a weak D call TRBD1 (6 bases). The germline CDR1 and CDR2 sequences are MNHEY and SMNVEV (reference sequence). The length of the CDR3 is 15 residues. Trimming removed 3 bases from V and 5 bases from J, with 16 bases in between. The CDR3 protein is CASSFGSGDVETQYF. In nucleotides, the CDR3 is TGTGCCAGCAGTTTTGGGTCAGGGGATGTCGAGACCCAGTACTTC.

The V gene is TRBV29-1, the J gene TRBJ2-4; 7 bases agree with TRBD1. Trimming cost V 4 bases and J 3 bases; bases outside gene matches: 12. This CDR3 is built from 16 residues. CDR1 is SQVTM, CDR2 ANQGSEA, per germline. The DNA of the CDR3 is TGCAGCGTTGTGGGGACAGCCAAGCCTGACAAAAACATTCAGTACTTC. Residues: CSVVGTAKPDKNIQYF.

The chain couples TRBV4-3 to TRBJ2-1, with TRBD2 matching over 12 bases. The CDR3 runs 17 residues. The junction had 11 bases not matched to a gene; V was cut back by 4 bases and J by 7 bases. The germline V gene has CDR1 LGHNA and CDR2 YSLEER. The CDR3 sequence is CASSLWTSGKDGNEQFF. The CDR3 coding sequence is TGCGCCAGCAGCCTATGGACTAGCGGGAAGGATGGGAATGAGCAGTTCTTC.

In DNA form, the CDR3 reads TGTGCCAGCAGCCAAGCATCGGGGAGCTACACCTTC. It translates to CASSQASGSYTF. The V and J genes are TRBV3-1 and TRBJ1-2; no firm D call. V was shortened by 1 base and J by 9 bases, with 9 bases between the two germline ends. Germline loops: CDR1 LGHDT, CDR2 YNNKEL (reference sequence). CDR3 length: 12 amino acids.

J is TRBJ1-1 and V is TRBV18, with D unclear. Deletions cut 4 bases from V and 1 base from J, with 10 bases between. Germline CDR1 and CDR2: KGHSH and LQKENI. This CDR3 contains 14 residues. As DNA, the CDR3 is TGTGCCAGCTCACTTCTTGACAAGAACACTGAAGCTTTCTTT. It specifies CASSLLDKNTEAFF.

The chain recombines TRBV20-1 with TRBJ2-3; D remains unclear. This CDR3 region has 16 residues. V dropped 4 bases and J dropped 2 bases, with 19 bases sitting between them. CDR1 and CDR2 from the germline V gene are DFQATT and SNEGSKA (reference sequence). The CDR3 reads CSAKPVLGNPTDTQYF. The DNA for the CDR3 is TGCAGTGCTAAACCCGTGTTGGGGAACCCCACAGATACGCAGTATTTT.

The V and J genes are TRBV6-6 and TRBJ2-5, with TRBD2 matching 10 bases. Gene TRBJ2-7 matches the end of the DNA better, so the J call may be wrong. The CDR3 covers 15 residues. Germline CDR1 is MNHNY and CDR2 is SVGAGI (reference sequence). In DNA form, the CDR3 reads TGTGCCAGCAGTTACGGACTAGCGGTAAACTACGAGCAGTACGTC. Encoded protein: CASSYGLAVNYEQYV.

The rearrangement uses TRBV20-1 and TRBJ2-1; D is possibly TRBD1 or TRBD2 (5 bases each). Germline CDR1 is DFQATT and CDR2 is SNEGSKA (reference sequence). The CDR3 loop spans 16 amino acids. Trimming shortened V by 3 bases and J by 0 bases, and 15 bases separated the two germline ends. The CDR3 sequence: CSASRDHGASYNEQFF. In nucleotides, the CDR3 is TGCAGTGCTAGCCGGGACCACGGGGCCTCCTACAATGAGCAGTTCTTC.

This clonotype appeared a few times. CDR3: CASSNGQGDQPQHF. The CDR3 region has the DNA TGCGCCAGCAGCAACGGACAGGGGGATCAGCCCCAGCATTTT. V usage is TRBV5-1 and J usage is TRBJ1-5; 10 nucleotides align to TRBD1. J lost 5 bases, V lost 4 bases, and 3 bases had no gene match. The length of the CDR3 is 14 residues. CDR1 SGHRS and CDR2 YFSETQ come from the germline V gene.

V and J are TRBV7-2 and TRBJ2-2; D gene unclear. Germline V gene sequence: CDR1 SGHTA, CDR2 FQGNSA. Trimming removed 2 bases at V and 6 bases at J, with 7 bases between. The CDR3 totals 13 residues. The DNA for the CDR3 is TGTGCCAGCAGCTTAATCAGTTCCGGGGAGCTGTTTTTT. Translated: CASSLISSGELFF.

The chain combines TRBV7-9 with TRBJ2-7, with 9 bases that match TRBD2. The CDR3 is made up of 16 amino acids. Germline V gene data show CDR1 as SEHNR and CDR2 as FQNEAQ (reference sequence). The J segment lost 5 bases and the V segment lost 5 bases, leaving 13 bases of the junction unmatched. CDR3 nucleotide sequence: TGTGCCAGCAGCCTACCGGGACTAGCCGTTTTTGACGAGCAGTACTTC. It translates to CASSLPGLAVFDEQYF.

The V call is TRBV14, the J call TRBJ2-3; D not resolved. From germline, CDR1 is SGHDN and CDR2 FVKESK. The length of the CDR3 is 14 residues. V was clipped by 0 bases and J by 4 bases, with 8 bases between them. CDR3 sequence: CASSQDIVADTQYF. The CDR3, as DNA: TGTGCCAGCAGCCAAGATATTGTGGCAGATACGCAGTATTTT.

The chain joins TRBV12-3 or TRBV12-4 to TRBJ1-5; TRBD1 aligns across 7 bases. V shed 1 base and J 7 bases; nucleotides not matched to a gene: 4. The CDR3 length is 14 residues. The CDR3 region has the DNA TGTGCCAGCAGTTTAGGGGCAGGGGGACAGCCCCAGCATTTT. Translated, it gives CASSLGAGGQPQHF.